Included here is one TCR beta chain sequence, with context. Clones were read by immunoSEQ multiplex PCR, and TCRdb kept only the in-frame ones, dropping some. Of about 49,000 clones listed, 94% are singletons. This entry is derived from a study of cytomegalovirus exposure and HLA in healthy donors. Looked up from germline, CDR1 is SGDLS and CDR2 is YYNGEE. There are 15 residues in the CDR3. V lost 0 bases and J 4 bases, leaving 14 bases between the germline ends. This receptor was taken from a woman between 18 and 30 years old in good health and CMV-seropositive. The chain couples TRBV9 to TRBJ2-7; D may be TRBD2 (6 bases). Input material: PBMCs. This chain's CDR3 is CASSVDPGETYEQYF. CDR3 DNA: TGTGCCAGCAGCGTAGATCCGGGAGAGACGTACGAGCAGTACTTC.